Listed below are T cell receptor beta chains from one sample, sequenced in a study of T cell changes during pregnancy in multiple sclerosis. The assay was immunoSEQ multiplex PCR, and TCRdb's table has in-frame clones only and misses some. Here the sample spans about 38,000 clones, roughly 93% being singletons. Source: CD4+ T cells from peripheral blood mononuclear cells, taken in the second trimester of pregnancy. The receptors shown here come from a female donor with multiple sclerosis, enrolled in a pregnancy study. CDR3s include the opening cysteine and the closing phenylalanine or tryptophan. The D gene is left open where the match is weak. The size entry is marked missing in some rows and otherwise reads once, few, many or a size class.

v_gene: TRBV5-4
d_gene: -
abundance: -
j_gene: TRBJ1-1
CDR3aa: CASSLGGVSGRSTEAFF
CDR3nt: TGTGCCAGCAGCCTAGGGGGGGTAAGCGGTCGAAGCACTGAAGCTTTCTTT

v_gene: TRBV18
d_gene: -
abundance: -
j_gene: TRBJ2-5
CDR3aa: CASSPGKETQYF
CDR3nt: TGTGCCAGCTCACCCGGTAAAGAGACCCAGTACTTC

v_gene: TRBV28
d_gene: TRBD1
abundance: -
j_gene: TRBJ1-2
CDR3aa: CASSLYSGQFYGYTF
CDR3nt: TGTGCCAGCAGTTTATACTCGGGACAGTTCTATGGCTACACCTTC

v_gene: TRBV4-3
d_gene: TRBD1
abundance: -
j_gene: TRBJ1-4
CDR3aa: CASSQRGGGGEKLFF
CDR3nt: TGCGCCAGCAGCCAGAGGGGCGGAGGGGGCGAAAAACTGTTTTTT

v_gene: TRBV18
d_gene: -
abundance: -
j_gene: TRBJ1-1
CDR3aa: CASSPQKGGGRTEAFF
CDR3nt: TGTGCCAGCTCACCGCAGAAGGGAGGGGGTAGGACTGAAGCTTTCTTT

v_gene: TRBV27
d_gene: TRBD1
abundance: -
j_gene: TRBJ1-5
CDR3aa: CASRRSGQGEGQPQHF
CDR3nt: TGTGCCAGCAGGCGATCGGGACAGGGGGAGGGTCAGCCCCAGCATTTT

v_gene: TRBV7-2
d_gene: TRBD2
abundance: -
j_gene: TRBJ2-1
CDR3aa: CASSLGGTSGNEQFF
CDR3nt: TGTGCCAGCAGCTTAGGGGGGACTAGCGGTAATGAGCAGTTCTTC

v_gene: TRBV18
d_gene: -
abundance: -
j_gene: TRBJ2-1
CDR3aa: CASSPPSSYNEQFF
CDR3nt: TGTGCCAGCTCACCTCCTAGCTCCTACAATGAGCAGTTCTTC

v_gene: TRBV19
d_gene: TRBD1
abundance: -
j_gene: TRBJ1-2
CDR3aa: CASSVMGQFYGYTF
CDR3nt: TGTGCCAGTAGTGTGATGGGACAGTTCTATGGCTACACCTTC

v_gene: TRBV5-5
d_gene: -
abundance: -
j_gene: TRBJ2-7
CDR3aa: CASSLEPNGAYEQYF
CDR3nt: TGTGCCAGCAGCTTGGAGCCTAACGGGGCCTACGAGCAGTACTTC

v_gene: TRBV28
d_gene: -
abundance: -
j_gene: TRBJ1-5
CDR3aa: CASRLQVNQPQHF
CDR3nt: TGTGCCAGCAGACTACAGGTTAATCAGCCCCAGCATTTT

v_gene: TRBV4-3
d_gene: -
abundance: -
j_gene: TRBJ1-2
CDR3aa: CASSQGGAYGYTF
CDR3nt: TGCGCCAGCAGCCAAGGGGGAGCCTATGGCTACACCTTC

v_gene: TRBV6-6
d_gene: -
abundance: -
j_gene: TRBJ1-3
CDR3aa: CASILGGESGNTIYF
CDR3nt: TGTGCCAGCATCCTCGGGGGGGAGTCTGGAAACACCATATATTTT

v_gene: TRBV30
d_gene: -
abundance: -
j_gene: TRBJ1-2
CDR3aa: CAWSVRGVSPNGYTF
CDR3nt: TGTGCCTGGAGTGTACGGGGGGTTAGCCCGAATGGCTACACCTTC

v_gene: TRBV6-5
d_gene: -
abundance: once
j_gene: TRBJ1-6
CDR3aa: CASSYSTVPPLHF
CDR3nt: TGTGCCAGCAGTTACTCGACAGTACCCCCCCTCCACTTT

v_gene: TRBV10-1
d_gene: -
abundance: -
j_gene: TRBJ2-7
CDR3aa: CASSRDNPDYEQYF
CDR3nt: TGCGCCAGCAGTAGGGACAACCCCGACTACGAGCAGTACTTC

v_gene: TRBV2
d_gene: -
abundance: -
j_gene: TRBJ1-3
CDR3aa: CASSRTGNGNTIYF
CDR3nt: TGTGCCAGCAGCCGCACAGGGAACGGAAACACCATATATTTT

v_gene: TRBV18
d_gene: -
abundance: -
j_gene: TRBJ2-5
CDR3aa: CASSPPRAGQETQYF
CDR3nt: TGTGCCAGCTCACCACCGAGGGCAGGTCAAGAGACCCAGTACTTC

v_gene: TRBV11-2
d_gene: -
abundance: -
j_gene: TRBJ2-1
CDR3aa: CASSNTGRGPKNEQFF
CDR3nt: TGTGCCAGCAGCAACACGGGGAGAGGGCCAAAAAATGAGCAGTTCTTC

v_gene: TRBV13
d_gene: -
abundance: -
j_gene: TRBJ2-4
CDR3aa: CASSASGLAKNIQYF
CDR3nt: TGTGCCAGCAGCGCATCAGGGCTAGCCAAAAACATTCAGTACTTC

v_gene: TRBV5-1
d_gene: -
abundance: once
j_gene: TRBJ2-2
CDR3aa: CASSSNTGLHTGELFF
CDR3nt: TGCGCCAGCAGCTCGAATACAGGGCTACACACCGGGGAGCTGTTTTTT

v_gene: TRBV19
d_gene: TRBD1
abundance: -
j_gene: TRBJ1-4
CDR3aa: CASSMRQGFEKLFF
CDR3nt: TGTGCCAGTAGTATGAGACAGGGGTTTGAAAAACTGTTTTTT

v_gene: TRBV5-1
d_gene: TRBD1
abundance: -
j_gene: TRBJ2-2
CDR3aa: CASSLGQGMTGELFF
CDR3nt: TGCGCCAGCAGCTTGGGACAGGGGATGACCGGGGAGCTGTTTTTT

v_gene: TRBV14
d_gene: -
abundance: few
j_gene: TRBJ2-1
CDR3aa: CASSQLRGGNEQFF
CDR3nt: TGTGCCAGCAGCCAATTAAGAGGCGGCAATGAGCAGTTCTTC

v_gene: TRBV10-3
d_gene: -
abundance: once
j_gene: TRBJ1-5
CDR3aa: CAISGTGGQPQHF
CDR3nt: TGTGCCATCAGTGGGACCGGGGGGCAGCCCCAGCATTTT

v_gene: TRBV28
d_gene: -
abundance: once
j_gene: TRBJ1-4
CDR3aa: CASSLFGGNEKLFF
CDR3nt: TGTGCCAGCAGTTTATTCGGTGGTAATGAAAAACTGTTTTTT

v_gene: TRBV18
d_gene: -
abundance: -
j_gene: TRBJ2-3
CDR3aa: CASSPLQGTDTQYF
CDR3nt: TGTGCCAGCTCACCACTGCAGGGCACAGATACGCAGTATTTT

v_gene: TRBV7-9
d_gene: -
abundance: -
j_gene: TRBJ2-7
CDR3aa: CASSFPGRSYEQYF
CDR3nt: TGTGCCAGCAGCTTTCCGGGAAGGTCCTACGAGCAGTACTTC

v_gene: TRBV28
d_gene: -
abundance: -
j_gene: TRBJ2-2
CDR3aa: CASSFPRIGSTGELFF
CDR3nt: TGTGCCAGCAGTTTTCCCAGGATCGGTAGCACCGGGGAGCTGTTTTTT

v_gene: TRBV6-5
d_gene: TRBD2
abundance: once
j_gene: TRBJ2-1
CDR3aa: CASTSSGIREEQFF
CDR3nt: TGTGCCAGCACAAGTAGCGGGATTCGGGAAGAGCAGTTCTTC

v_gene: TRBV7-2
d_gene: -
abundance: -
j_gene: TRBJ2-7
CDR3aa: CASRGGGTVTYEQYF
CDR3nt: TGTGCCAGCAGGGGTGGCGGGACCGTAACCTACGAGCAGTACTTC

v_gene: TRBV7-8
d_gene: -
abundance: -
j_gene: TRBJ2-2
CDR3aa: CASSLGQGRYTGELFF
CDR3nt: TGTGCCAGCAGCTTAGGCCAGGGCCGTTACACCGGGGAGCTGTTTTTT

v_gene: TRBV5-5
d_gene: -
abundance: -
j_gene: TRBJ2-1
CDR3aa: CASSLASLNNEQFF
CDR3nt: TGTGCCAGCAGCTTGGCCTCTCTAAACAATGAGCAGTTCTTC

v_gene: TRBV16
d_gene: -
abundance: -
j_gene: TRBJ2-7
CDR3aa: CASSRETGIEQYF
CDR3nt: TGTGCCAGCAGCCGAGAAACAGGGATCGAGCAGTACTTC

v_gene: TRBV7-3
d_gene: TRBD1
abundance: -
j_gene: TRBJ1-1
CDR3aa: CASSSQYRGLNTEAFF
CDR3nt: TGTGCCAGCAGCTCGCAATACAGGGGCCTGAACACTGAAGCTTTCTTT

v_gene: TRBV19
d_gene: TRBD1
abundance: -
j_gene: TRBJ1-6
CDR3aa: CASSPRTGSFSAPLHF
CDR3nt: TGTGCCAGTAGTCCCCGGACAGGGAGTTTCAGTGCACCCCTCCACTTT

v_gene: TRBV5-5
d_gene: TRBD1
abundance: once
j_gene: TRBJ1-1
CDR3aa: CASSLWTGGNTEAFF
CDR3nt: TGTGCCAGCAGTTTGTGGACAGGAGGGAACACTGAAGCTTTCTTT

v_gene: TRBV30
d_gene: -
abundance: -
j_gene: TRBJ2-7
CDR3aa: CAWSVEGYEQYF
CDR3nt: TGTGCCTGGAGTGTAGAGGGTTACGAGCAGTACTTC

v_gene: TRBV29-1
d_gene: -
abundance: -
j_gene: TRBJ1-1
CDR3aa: CSAGEDPNTEAFF
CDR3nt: TGCAGCGCCGGAGAGGATCCGAACACTGAAGCTTTCTTT

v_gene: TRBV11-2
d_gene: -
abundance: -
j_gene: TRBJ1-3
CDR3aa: CASSYGVTGNTIYF
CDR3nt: TGTGCCAGCAGCTACGGGGTAACTGGAAACACCATATATTTT

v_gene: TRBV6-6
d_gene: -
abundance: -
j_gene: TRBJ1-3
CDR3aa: CASSYSGRRGGNTIYF
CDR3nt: TGTGCCAGCAGTTACTCCGGACGGCGGGGAGGAAACACCATATATTTT

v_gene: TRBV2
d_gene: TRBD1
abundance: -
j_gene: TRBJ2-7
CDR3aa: CASRIKGAEQYF
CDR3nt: TGTGCCAGCAGGATCAAGGGGGCCGAGCAGTACTTC

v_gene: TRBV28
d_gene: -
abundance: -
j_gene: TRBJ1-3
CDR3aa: CASSSSPSGLLTGGNTIYF
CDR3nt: TGTGCCAGCAGTTCAAGCCCCTCTGGACTCCTCACGGGAGGAAACACCATATATTTT

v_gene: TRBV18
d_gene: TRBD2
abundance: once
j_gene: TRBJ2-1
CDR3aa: CASSPRGTSGREQFF
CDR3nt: TGTGCCAGCTCACCACGCGGGACTAGCGGGAGGGAGCAGTTCTTC

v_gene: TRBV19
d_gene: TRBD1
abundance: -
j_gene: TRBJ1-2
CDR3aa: CASSGRDRGYGYTF
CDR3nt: TGTGCCAGTAGTGGGCGGGACAGGGGCTATGGCTACACCTTC

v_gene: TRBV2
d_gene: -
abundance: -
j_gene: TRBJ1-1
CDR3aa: CARFLGHSTGAFF
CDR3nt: TGTGCCAGATTCCTTGGACATTCCACCGGAGCTTTCTTT

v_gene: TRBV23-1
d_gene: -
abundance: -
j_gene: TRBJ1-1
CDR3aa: CASSQSGEAGINTEAFF
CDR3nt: TGCGCCAGCAGTCAATCGGGGGAGGCAGGGATTAACACTGAAGCTTTCTTT

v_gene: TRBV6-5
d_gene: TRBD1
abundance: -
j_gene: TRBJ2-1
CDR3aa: CASSRGQGGYEQFF
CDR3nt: TGTGCCAGCAGCCGCGGACAGGGGGGTTATGAGCAGTTCTTC

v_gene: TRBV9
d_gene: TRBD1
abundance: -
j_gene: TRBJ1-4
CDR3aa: CASSGGQAPNEKLFF
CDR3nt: TGTGCCAGCAGCGGCGGACAGGCGCCTAATGAAAAACTGTTTTTT

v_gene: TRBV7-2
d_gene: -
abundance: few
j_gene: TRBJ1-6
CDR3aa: CASSGHLGAWNSPLHF
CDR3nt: TGTGCCAGCAGCGGACATCTAGGGGCTTGGAATTCACCCCTCCACTTT